This paragraph reports one T cell receptor (beta chain). Its antigen remains unidentified. The CDR3 totals 12 residues. V shed 4 bases and J shed 5 bases, with 7 bases lying between them. The germline gives CDR1 SGHKS, CDR2 YYEKEE (reference sequence). The assay, immunoSEQ v3.0, was run at survey level. The method was immunoSEQ multiplex PCR; TCRdb's version includes in-frame clones alone and lacks a portion of them. The repertoire holds roughly 11,000 clones, with about three quarters as singletons. This specimen comes from a study of long-term antiretroviral therapy in people with HIV. Study-level results: Subsequent to ART, diversity was augmented yet persisted below that of transplant donor controls.

The chain carries TRBV5-5 and TRBJ1-5, with D unclear. This sample comprised unsorted PBMCs, obtained 3.1 years before starting antiretroviral therapy. The sequence derives from a man aged 40-50 years with HIV. CDR3 in amino acids: CASSVGDQPQHF. In DNA, the CDR3 is TGTGCCAGCAGCGTCGGGGATCAGCCCCAGCATTTT.